The source of this TCR beta chain is a study of cytomegalovirus exposure and HLA in healthy donors. Overall study results and limits: A few chains tied to CMV proved CMV antigen-specific in vitro. Subsequent analysis revealed that first-cohort TCR clusters tended to co-occur in the 130 or so validation repertoires.

With regard to this clone: Its antigen remains unidentified.

Here immunoSEQ multiplex PCR was the method, and the copy in TCRdb shows in-frame clones only, minus some. The data hold 150,000 to 250,000 clones, with 84% observed a single time. Separate from the roughly 720-subject first cohort, the approximately 120-subject validation cohort was the one that the donors belonged to. The germline V gene encodes CDR1 WNHNN and CDR2 SYGVQD (reference sequence). Between the trimmed V and J ends, which lost 6 bases and 7 bases, there was a span of 16 bases. The CDR3 totals 13 residues. Sequencing was done on a sample of PBMCs. The receptor was isolated from a woman in her twenties or thirties in good health and CMV-seropositive. The rearrangement links TRBV10-1 to TRBJ2-7, with D tentatively TRBD2 (6 bases). CDR3 coding DNA: TGCGCCAGCAGCAGGGTCCCGGCGGGGGAGCAGTACTTC. Protein sequence: CASSRVPAGEQYF.